This TCR beta chain was sequenced during a study of Tregs in tolerant kidney transplant recipients. Recipients received nonmyeloablative bone marrow transplants from related graft donors, with transient mixed chimerism. Some clones are missing from TCRdb's copy, which holds only in-frame ones; the method was immunoSEQ multiplex PCR. The table shows roughly 52,000 clones, with roughly nine tenths occurring only once. The specimen comprised CD8+ T cells from blood (PBMCs), sampled 24 months after the transplant. The TCR was taken from a human patient who received a combined kidney and bone marrow transplant. Some T cells may be provided by the graft donor.

The chain's CDR3 is CASSPRGQGAKMNTEAFF. The CDR3 bases are TGTGCCAGCAGCCCTCGTGGACAGGGGGCAAAAATGAACACTGAAGCTTTCTTT. This rearrangement joins TRBV7-6 to TRBJ1-1, with 11 bases matching TRBD1. Germline loops: CDR1 SGHVS, CDR2 FNYEAQ. This CDR3 spans 18 amino acids. J was trimmed by 0 bases and V by 5 bases; bases with no gene match: 11.